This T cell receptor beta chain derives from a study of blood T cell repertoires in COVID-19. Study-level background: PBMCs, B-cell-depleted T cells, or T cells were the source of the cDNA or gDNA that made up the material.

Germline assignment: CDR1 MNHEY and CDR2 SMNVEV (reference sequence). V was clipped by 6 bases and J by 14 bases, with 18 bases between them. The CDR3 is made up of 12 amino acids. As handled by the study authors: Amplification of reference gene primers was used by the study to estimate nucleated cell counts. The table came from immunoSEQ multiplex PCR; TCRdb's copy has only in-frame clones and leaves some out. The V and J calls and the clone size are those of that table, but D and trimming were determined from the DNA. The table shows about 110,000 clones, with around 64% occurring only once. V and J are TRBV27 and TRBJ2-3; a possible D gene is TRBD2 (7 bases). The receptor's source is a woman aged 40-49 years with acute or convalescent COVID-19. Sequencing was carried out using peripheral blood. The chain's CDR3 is CASRPSGGAVYF. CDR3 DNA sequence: TGTGCCAGCAGACCCTCTGGGGGGGCGGTGTATTTT.